The 19 T cell receptor beta chains listed next were all sequenced from one sample in a study of T-cell reconstitution after alpha-beta-depleted transplantation in children. For TCRbeta, the library was prepared with unique molecular identifiers. TCRdb re-called the PCR reads with MiXCR, one entry per CDR3 protein. The table has hundreds of thousands of distinct CDR3 sequences, around 12% seen once. The specimen comprised PBMCs, sampled before TCRalphabeta/CD19-depleted stem cell transplant. Every receptor here comes from a girl aged 2 to 9 with congenital amegakaryocytic thrombocytopenia, due to receive a stem cell transplant.

The CDR3 nucleotides read TGTGCCAGCAGTTTTGGGGGACGATCTGGGGCCAACGTCCTGACTTTC. As protein: CASSFGGRSGANVLTF. The chain links TRBV28 to TRBJ2-6, with D possibly called TRBD1 or TRBD2 (5 bases each). The ends were cut back, 3 bases at V and 1 base at J, with 10 bases in the middle. Germline loops: CDR1 MDHEN, CDR2 SYDVKM. The CDR3 is made up of 16 amino acids.

The V and J genes are TRBV7-2 and TRBJ2-5; D call uncertain. The V end lost 4 bases, the J end lost 7 bases, and 13 bases lay between the germline ends. CDR3 length equals 13 residues. Germline V gene sequence: CDR1 SGHTA, CDR2 FQGNSA. CDR3: CASSSRPMGTQYF. For the CDR3, the DNA is TGTGCCAGCAGCTCAAGGCCCATGGGGACCCAGTACTTC.

The CDR3: CASSQGALNLQETQYF. The CDR3 DNA sequence: TGCGCCAGCAGCCAAGGAGCCCTTAACCTCCAAGAGACCCAGTACTTC. The rearrangement uses TRBV4-1 and TRBJ2-5; no clear D. Trimming pared 1 base from V and 1 base from J, leaving 13 bases between. Germline V lookup: CDR1 MGHRA, CDR2 YSYEKL. This CDR3 spans 16 amino acids.

In its sample, this clonotype was seen many times. V gene TRBV20-1 combines with J gene TRBJ2-7; possible D gene TRBD2, 5 bases. Germline-derived CDR1 and CDR2 are DFQATT and SNEGSKA (reference sequence). Between the trimmed V and J ends, which lost 4 bases and 6 bases, there was a span of 13 bases. The CDR3 is 12 residues long. CDR3 nucleotides: TGCAGTGCTACTAAAGCGGTTCGCGAGCAGTACTTC. Its protein product is CSATKAVREQYF.

This clonotype was found many times. Here the CDR3 DNA reads TGTGCCAGCAGCCGGTACACGCGGGATTCTGAAGCTTTCTTT. This encodes CASSRYTRDSEAFF. The V and J genes are TRBV3-1 and TRBJ1-1, with D unresolved. Per germline, CDR1 LGHDT and CDR2 YNNKEL (reference sequence). CDR3 length: 14 residues. Trimming took 4 bases from V and 6 from J, leaving 15 bases between them. The variable domain in full, with the rest retrieved from reference TRBV3-1 and TRBJ1-1, is DTAVSQTPKYLVTQMGNDKSIKCEQNLGHDTMYWYKQDSKKFLKIMFSYNNKELIINETVPNRFSPKSPDKAHLNLHINSLELGDSAVYFCASSRYTRDSEAFFGQGTRLTVV.

This clonotype was counted many times. The gene calls are TRBV9 and TRBJ2-1; no firm D call. Per the germline V gene, CDR1 is SGDLS and CDR2 is YYNGEE. Between the trimmed V and J ends, which lost 5 bases and 8 bases, there was a span of 14 bases. This CDR3 is 13 amino acids long. The DNA of the CDR3 is TGTGCCAGCAGTGCATGGGGTGGGTATGAGCAGTTCTTC. Protein: CASSAWGGYEQFF. The entire variable domain, with the rest obtained from reference TRBV9 and TRBJ2-1, is as follows: DSGVTQTPKHLITATGQRVTLRCSPRSGDLSVYWYQQSLDQGLQFLIQYYNGEERAKGNILERFSAQQFPDLHSELNLSSLELGDSALYFCASSAWGGYEQFFGPGTRLTVL.

This clonotype was detected ten times or more. The chain couples TRBV10-2 to TRBJ2-7; 8 nucleotides agree with TRBD2. The CDR3 consists of 13 residues. The trim removed 11 bases at V and 4 bases at J, leaving 10 bases unmatched. Germline V CDR1 and CDR2: WSHSY, SAAADI. Written as DNA, the CDR3 is TGCGCCGCGAGGGGACTAGGCAGTTACGAGCAGTACTTC. Protein sequence: CAARGLGSYEQYF.

This clonotype was found many times. This chain joins TRBV28 and TRBJ2-1; D is tentatively TRBD1 or TRBD2 (5 bases each). Trimming took 10 bases from V and 2 from J, leaving 12 bases between them. CDR3 size: 13 residues. CDR1 MDHEN and CDR2 SYDVKM come from the germline V gene. CDR3 amino acids: CATTGTAYNEQFF. The CDR3, as DNA: TGTGCCACAACCGGGACCGCCTACAATGAGCAGTTCTTC.

The CDR3 region is CASSPGGTLNTEAFF. The CDR3 nucleotides are TGTGCCAGCTCACCAGGAGGTACACTGAACACTGAAGCTTTCTTT. This chain links TRBV18 with TRBJ1-1, with D hard to call. V was shortened by 2 bases and J by 0 bases, with 10 bases between the two germline ends. The germline gives CDR1 KGHSH, CDR2 LQKENI. The CDR3 contains 15 residues.

The chain is built from TRBV7-3 and TRBJ2-5; a possible D gene is TRBD1 (5 bases). CDR3 length: 14 amino acids. Germline V gene data show CDR1 as SGHTA and CDR2 as FQGTGA. Between the trimmed V and J ends, which lost 3 bases and 1 base, there was a span of 9 bases. The CDR3 coding sequence is TGTGCCAGCAGCTTTTCAGACAGCCAAGAGACCCAGTACTTC. Amino acids: CASSFSDSQETQYF.

As regards this clonotype: This clone may be a read error of a much larger clone one base away. J is TRBJ2-7 and V is TRBV5-1; a possible D gene is TRBD1 (5 bases). This CDR3 spans 14 amino acids. Germline-derived CDR1 and CDR2 are SGHRS and YFSETQ. The CDR3 reads CASSSSPDSYELYF. As DNA, the CDR3 is TGCGCCAGCAGCTCCTCCCCAGACAGTTACGAGCTGTACTTC.

This clonotype has a count of ten or more. The chain carries TRBV5-1 and TRBJ2-3; D is unresolved. The CDR3 runs 13 residues. Per germline, CDR1 SGHRS and CDR2 YFSETQ. V was clipped by 5 bases and J by 6 bases, with 13 bases between them. The CDR3 nucleotides read TGCGCCAGCAGACAACAAGGGCTGGATACGCAGTATTTT. Amino acids: CASRQQGLDTQYF.

Worth noting for this clonotype: A much larger clone sits a single nucleotide away, making a read error possible. V gene TRBV5-1 combines with J gene TRBJ2-3, with D perhaps TRBD2 (5 bases). Germline CDR1 reads SGHRS; CDR2 reads YFSETQ. The CDR3 extends over 18 amino acids. The CDR3 is CASSLNRGVTGFTDTQFF. The CDR3 coding sequence is TGCGCCAGCAGCTTGAATCGGGGAGTCACCGGCTTCACAGATACGCAGTTTTTT.

The CDR3: CASSVGLAGRREQYF. In nucleotides, the CDR3 is TGTGCCAGCAGCGTAGGACTAGCGGGACGTCGGGAGCAGTACTTC. The rearrangement links TRBV9 to TRBJ2-7; 11 bases are shared with TRBD2. This CDR3 is 15 amino acids long. Trimming at V came to 0 bases and at J to 7 bases, leaving 6 bases not matched to a gene. Looked up from germline, CDR1 is SGDLS and CDR2 is YYNGEE.

This clonotype was seen a few times. The CDR3 sequence: CASSRSNRGHYYGYTF. CDR3 coding DNA: TGTGCCAGCAGCCGTTCGAACAGGGGGCATTACTATGGCTACACCTTC. This chain links TRBV3-1 with TRBJ1-2, with TRBD1 matching 9 bases. V gave up 4 bases and J gave up 3 bases; unmatched junction bases: 9. CDR3 length equals 16 residues. CDR1 is LGHDT, CDR2 YNNKEL, per germline (reference sequence).

This clonotype was recorded many times. The chain carries TRBV20-1 and TRBJ2-1; no clear D gene. Germline values: CDR1 DFQATT, CDR2 SNEGSKA (reference sequence). This CDR3 is 15 amino acids long. V was clipped by 1 base and J by 7 bases, with 17 bases between them. The CDR3 DNA is TGCAGTGCTAGAGCCTTAGCCACTCTAGGGAATGAGCAGTTCTTC. Amino acid sequence: CSARALATLGNEQFF.

This clonotype was observed at least ten times. The V gene is TRBV29-1, the J gene TRBJ2-7; no reliable D call. The CDR3 runs to 13 residues. The V and J ends lost 2 bases and 2 bases respectively, with 10 bases between them. Looked up from germline, CDR1 is SQVTM and CDR2 is ANQGSEA. The CDR3 protein is CSVERTETYEQYF. The CDR3 nucleotides are TGCAGCGTTGAACGCACGGAGACCTACGAGCAGTACTTC.

This clonotype was detected ten times or more. The genes are TRBV7-2 and TRBJ2-1, with 9 positions matching TRBD2. Germline CDR1 and CDR2: SGHTA and FQGNSA. J gave up 4 bases and V 5 bases, and 9 bases lay outside the gene matches. This CDR3 spans 16 amino acids. For the CDR3, the DNA is TGTGCCAGCAGCCCGACCCGACTAGCGGCTTACAATGAGCAGTTCTTC. Translated: CASSPTRLAAYNEQFF. Full variable domain (rest looked up from reference TRBV7-2 and TRBJ2-1): GAGVSQSPSNKVTEKGKDVELRCDPISGHTALYWYRQSLGQGLEFLIYFQGNSAPDKSGLPSDRFSAERTGGSVSTLTIQRTQQEDSAVYLCASSPTRLAAYNEQFFGPGTRLTVL.

This clonotype was found a few times. The chain has TRBV7-9 and TRBJ2-1, with a weak D call TRBD1 (6 bases). V gave up 3 bases and J gave up 3 bases, with 15 bases separating them. The CDR3 is 16 amino acids. Germline loops: CDR1 SEHNR, CDR2 FQNEAQ (reference sequence). CDR3 sequence (DNA): TGTGCCAGCAGCTTCAGGGACACCTCTTACTACAATGAGCAGTTCTTC. It specifies CASSFRDTSYYNEQFF.